The clone carrying this TCR beta chain has only a few counts. Its matching antigen is unknown. The data were taken from a study of glioma-infiltrating T cells after dendritic cell vaccination. Overall study: Between the early 2000s and the early 2010s, patients got autologous tumor lysate-pulsed dendritic cell vaccines. Findings of the study overall: The cohort had few patients with full blood and tumor sets.

Germline CDR1 is KGHSH and CDR2 is LQKENI. The CDR3 is 15 amino acids. V was cut by 0 bases and J by 5 bases, with 13 bases left in between. Time point of the sample: after dendritic cell vaccination, including at tumor progression/relapse. None of the glioblastoma patients had an isocitrate dehydrogenase mutation. The PCR used 60 V beta and 13 J beta primers. The table came from immunoSEQ multiplex PCR; TCRdb's copy has only in-frame clones and leaves some out. The sample has over 80,000 clones; roughly four fifths are singletons. The material was blood, obtained after dendritic cell vaccination. The genes are TRBV18 and TRBJ1-2; weak D call: TRBD1 (6 bases). The sequence was collected from a human donor with glioblastoma. The chain's CDR3 is CASSPPDRFSYGYTF. For the CDR3, the DNA is TGTGCCAGCTCACCACCGGACAGATTTTCTTATGGCTACACCTTC.